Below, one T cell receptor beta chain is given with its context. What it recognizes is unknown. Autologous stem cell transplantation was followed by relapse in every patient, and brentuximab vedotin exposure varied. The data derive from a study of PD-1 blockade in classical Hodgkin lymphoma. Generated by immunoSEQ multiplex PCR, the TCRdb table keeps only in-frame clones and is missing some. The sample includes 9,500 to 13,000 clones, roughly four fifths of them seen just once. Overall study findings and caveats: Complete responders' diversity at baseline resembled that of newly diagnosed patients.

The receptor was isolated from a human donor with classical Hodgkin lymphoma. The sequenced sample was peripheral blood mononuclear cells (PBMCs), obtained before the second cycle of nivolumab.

Written as DNA, the CDR3 is TGTGCCAGCAGGAGTAGTAGCACAGATACGCAGTATTTT. Protein: CASRSSSTDTQYF. The rearrangement uses TRBV28 and TRBJ2-3; D unresolved. The V and J ends lost 6 bases and 0 bases respectively, with 7 bases between them. The CDR3 covers 13 residues. Germline CDR1 MDHEN, CDR2 SYDVKM.